This is a list of T cell receptor beta chains from one sample in a study of blood T cell repertoires in COVID-19. Sequenced by immunoSEQ multiplex PCR; TCRdb stores in-frame clones only, minus some. The repertoire holds fewer than 95,000 clones, with 90% as singletons. Sequencing was done on a sample of peripheral blood. Receptors were obtained from a woman older than 75 with acute or convalescent COVID-19. Each CDR3 is given with its conserved first and last residue. The D gene is left open where the match is weak. Part of the rows lack a size; the others show once, few, many or a class for expanded clones.

j_call v_call d_call clone_size cdr3_aa cdr3_nt
TRBJ2-7 TRBV13 - - CASSLPTGWGGEQYF TGTGCCAGCAGCCTTCCGACAGGCTGGGGTGGCGAGCAGTACTTC
TRBJ1-5 TRBV15 TRBD1 few CATGQGRRLTSNQPQHF TGTGCCACCGGACAGGGGAGAAGGCTTACGAGCAATCAGCCCCAGCATTTT
TRBJ2-3 TRBV7-3 TRBD2 - CASSPGTSGSTDTQYF TGTGCCAGCAGCCCTGGGACTAGCGGGAGCACAGATACGCAGTATTTT
TRBJ2-7 TRBV29-1 TRBD1 - CSVVGQGFNYEQYF TGCAGCGTTGTCGGACAGGGGTTTAACTACGAGCAGTACTTC
TRBJ1-5 TRBV19 - - CASSIGTANQPQHF TGTGCCAGTAGTATAGGGACAGCTAATCAGCCCCAGCATTTT
TRBJ2-1 TRBV5-5 TRBD1 - CASRSGTVTYNEQFF TGTGCCAGCAGGTCCGGGACAGTTACCTACAATGAGCAGTTCTTC
TRBJ2-2 TRBV25-1 - - CASSDPGHYTGELFF TGTGCCAGCAGTGATCCGGGACACTACACCGGGGAGCTGTTTTTT
TRBJ1-4 TRBV5-4 TRBD1 - CASSYKDGRGPSATNEKLFF TGTGCCAGCAGCTATAAGGACGGCAGGGGGCCGTCGGCAACTAATGAAAAACTGTTTTTT
TRBJ2-1 TRBV27 TRBD2 - CASSFEAGDHNEQFF TGTGCCAGCAGTTTCGAAGCGGGGGACCACAATGAGCAGTTCTTC
TRBJ2-1 TRBV3-1/TRBV3-2 - - CASSPAQGWNEQFF TGTGCCAGCAGCCCAGCTCAGGGGTGGAATGAGCAGTTCTTC
TRBJ1-1 TRBV7-9 - - CASSLDTPAEAFF TGTGCCAGCAGCTTAGACACACCCGCTGAAGCTTTCTTT
TRBJ2-3 TRBV7-9 - - CASSPQALQYF TGTGCCAGCAGCCCACAGGCTTTACAGTATTTT
TRBJ2-7 TRBV28 - - CASSWDLGPRGEQYF TGTGCCAGCAGTTGGGACCTAGGACCCAGGGGCGAGCAGTACTTC
TRBJ2-5 TRBV19 - - CASSTRDNQETQYF TGTGCCAGTAGTACCCGGGACAACCAAGAGACCCAGTACTTC
TRBJ2-1 TRBV7-9 - - CASSRGGSSYNEQFF TGTGCCAGCAGTCGCGGGGGCTCCTCCTACAATGAGCAGTTCTTC
TRBJ2-2 TRBV6-5 - once CASRRARGTTGELFF TGTGCCAGCAGGAGGGCCCGGGGAACAACCGGGGAGCTGTTTTTT
TRBJ2-7 TRBV6-2/TRBV6-3 TRBD1 - CASSYSRGQAYEQYF TGTGCCAGCAGTTACTCGCGGGGACAGGCCTACGAGCAGTACTTC
TRBJ2-5 TRBV11-2 TRBD1 - CASRGGTGGLETQYF TGTGCCAGCAGAGGAGGGACAGGGGGCCTAGAGACCCAGTACTTC
TRBJ2-1 TRBV6-5 - - CASTVSGAYNEQFF TGTGCCAGCACTGTGTCAGGGGCCTACAATGAGCAGTTCTTC
TRBJ1-6 TRBV28 - - CASSTGPLHF TGTGCCAGCAGTACCGGTCCCCTCCACTTT
TRBJ2-7 TRBV11-2 - once CASSPGGPEQYF TGTGCCAGCAGCCCAGGGGGGCCCGAGCAGTACTTC
TRBJ2-1 TRBV5-4 - - CASSLYQGEVYNEQFF TGTGCCAGCAGCTTGTACCAGGGGGAGGTGTACAATGAGCAGTTCTTC
TRBJ1-3 TRBV5-1 - - CASSLWAGALTGNTIYF TGCGCCAGCAGCTTGTGGGCAGGTGCCCTTACAGGAAACACCATATATTTT
TRBJ2-5 TRBV9 TRBD2 - CASSLGLAEQETQYF TGTGCCAGCAGCCTAGGACTAGCGGAACAAGAGACCCAGTACTTC
TRBJ1-3 TRBV5-1 - - CASSPSTGSGNTIYF TGCGCCAGCAGCCCAAGCACAGGGTCTGGAAACACCATATATTTT
TRBJ1-6 TRBV6-5 TRBD1 - CASRFDRGNSPLHF TGTGCCAGCAGATTCGACAGGGGGAATTCACCCCTCCACTTT
TRBJ1-4 TRBV7-9 - - CASSLGGWDSEKLFF TGTGCCAGCAGCTTAGGGGGCTGGGATTCTGAAAAACTGTTTTTT
TRBJ2-1 TRBV18 - - CASSPPSPLSYNEQFF TGTGCCAGCTCACCACCTTCGCCACTGTCCTACAATGAGCAGTTCTTC
TRBJ2-7 TRBV11-1 TRBD1 - CASSEAWDRPYEQYF TGTGCCAGCAGCGAAGCCTGGGACAGACCCTACGAGCAGTACTTC
TRBJ1-6 TRBV14 TRBD1 - CASSPLGQGYSPLHF TGTGCCAGCAGCCCTCTGGGACAGGGGTATTCACCCCTCCACTTT
TRBJ2-7 TRBV27 - - CASSLSRVNEQYF TGTGCCAGCAGTTTATCGCGTGTCAACGAGCAGTACTTC
TRBJ2-2 TRBV9 - few CASRITPNTGELFF TGTGCCAGCAGGATCACACCCAACACCGGGGAGCTGTTTTTT